This TCR beta chain comes out of a study of CD8+CD57+ T cells in acquired aplastic anemia. TCR beta VDJ and CDR3 profiles were obtained from a genomic DNA template. TCRdb used MiXCR to reprocess the reads, holding one entry per CDR3 protein. The sample holds under 350,000 distinct CDR3 sequences, 56% seen once. The sequenced sample consisted of sorted CD4+, CD8+, or CD8+CD57+ T cells (not recorded which) from PBMCs. This clonotype was obtained from a human donor with severe aplastic anemia or a healthy control (not recorded which).

The CDR3 is CASSLKEGTLFF. As DNA, the CDR3 is TGTGCCAGCAGCTTAAAGGAGGGTACACTGTTTTTT. The rearrangement links TRBV7-8 to TRBJ1-4; D gene uncertain. The V end was cut by 2 bases, the J end by 13 bases, with 11 bases between. The CDR3 is 12 residues long. Germline V gives CDR1 SGHVS, CDR2 FQNEAQ.